These 27 T cell receptor beta chains originate from one sample sequenced in a study of blood T cells in healthy people across ages. Then a second PCR, running roughly 6 to 11 cycles, was carried out with a sample-barcoded 5' primer and a J-beta primer mix. TCRdb recomputed calls from the 5' RACE reads with MiXCR, one row per CDR3 protein. The data show a few hundred thousand distinct CDR3 sequences, roughly half seen once. Material: blood. These receptors came from a man aged 60 to 75 in good health.

This clonotype was seen a handful of times. V gene TRBV12-3 or TRBV12-4 combines with J gene TRBJ2-5; D might be TRBD2 (5 bases). CDR3 length: 13 residues. Trimming took off 5 bases at V and 7 bases at J, with 14 bases between the two ends. The CDR3 DNA follows: TGTGCCAGCAGTCACGCCTTAGGAGGGACCCAGTACTTC. The encoded protein is CASSHALGGTQYF.

The gene calls are TRBV9 and TRBJ2-3, with D tentatively TRBD1 or TRBD2 (5 bases each). V was cut by 0 bases and J by 0 bases, with 8 bases left in between. Germline CDR1 reads SGDLS; CDR2 reads YYNGEE. CDR3 size: 15 residues. CDR3 DNA: TGTGCCAGCAGCGTAGGACAGCGGAGCACAGATACGCAGTATTTT. Amino acids: CASSVGQRSTDTQYF.

This clonotype has only a few counts. V is TRBV11-2 and J is TRBJ2-5, with 8 bases matching TRBD1. Germline V gene sequence: CDR1 SGHAT, CDR2 FQNNGV. The CDR3 is made up of 16 amino acids. With 5 bases clipped from V and 1 base from J, the junction kept 9 bases outside the gene matches. CDR3 region: CASSPPEGQGQETQYF. The DNA of the CDR3 is TGTGCCAGCAGCCCACCCGAAGGACAGGGCCAAGAGACCCAGTACTTC.

This clonotype was seen a single time. The chain uses TRBV5-1 and TRBJ1-2; 7 positions match TRBD1. There are 16 residues in the CDR3. The V gene end was trimmed by 4 bases and the J gene end by 6 bases; junction bases not matched to a gene: 15. Germline CDR1 reads SGHRS; CDR2 reads YFSETQ. The CDR3 DNA reads as TGCGCCAGCAGCCCCTATAGCAGGGGGTTAGAGGATGGCTACACCTTC. It codes for CASSPYSRGLEDGYTF.

About this clonotype itself: Mismatch with germline at one junction end may stem from a read error. The V gene is TRBV11-2, the J gene TRBJ2-3, with TRBD1 matching 7 bases. The CDR3 totals 13 residues. The germline V gene encodes CDR1 SGHAT and CDR2 FQNNGV. The CDR3 nucleotides are TGTGCCAGCAGCGTAGGGACAGCAGATACGCAGGATTTT. Encoded protein: CASSVGTADTQDF. The complete variable domain, with remaining parts taken from reference TRBV11-2 and TRBJ2-3, reads EAGVAQSPRYKIIEKRQSVAFWCNPISGHATLYWYQQILGQGPKLLIQFQNNGVVDDSQLPKDRFSAERLKGVDSTLKIQPAKLEDSAVYLCASSVGTADTQDFGPGTRLTVL.

This rearrangement joins TRBV7-6 to TRBJ2-1; 10 nucleotides line up with TRBD2. The tail of the sequence fits TRBJ2-7 better, so the J call may be wrong. This CDR3 has 16 amino acids. Germline V gene lookup returns CDR1 SGHVS and CDR2 FNYEAQ. In DNA, the CDR3 is TGTGCCAGCAGCTTGTTAGCGGGGGGCCCCTACAATGAGCAGTACTTC. It codes for CASSLLAGGPYNEQYF.

The chain is built from TRBV7-3 and TRBJ2-5; 14 bases are a match to TRBD2. CDR1 is SGHTA, CDR2 FQGTGA, per germline. The CDR3 has 16 amino acids. V gave up 3 bases and J gave up 11 bases; unmatched junction bases: 11. This CDR3 reads CASSFQGLAGDNEQYF. The CDR3 DNA reads as TGTGCCAGCAGCTTCCAGGGACTAGCGGGAGACAATGAGCAGTACTTC.

The chain employs TRBV10-3 and TRBJ2-7; possibly TRBD2 for D (5 bases). Germline assignment: CDR1 ENHRY and CDR2 SYGVKD. This CDR3 contains 13 residues. Trimming cost V 4 bases and J 3 bases, with 10 bases left between them. CDR3 loop: CAISVEGLYEQYF. CDR3 nucleotide sequence: TGTGCCATCAGTGTAGAGGGCCTCTACGAGCAGTACTTC.

This sequence joins TRBV28 and TRBJ1-2; D is possibly TRBD1 (6 bases). Between the trimmed V and J ends, which lost 7 bases and 2 bases, there was a span of 11 bases. This CDR3 is 13 amino acids long. CDR1 is MDHEN and CDR2 is SYDVKM in the germline V gene. CDR3 amino acids: CASTYTGNYGYTF. The CDR3 DNA reads TGTGCCAGCACCTATACAGGGAACTATGGCTACACCTTC.

The CDR3 sequence is CASSSTTGTGGAMPWDTQYF. The DNA of the CDR3 is TGTGCCAGCAGCTCTACGACCGGGACAGGGGGCGCGATGCCTTGGGATACGCAGTATTTT. The rearrangement uses TRBV7-9 and TRBJ2-3; TRBD1 aligns across 12 bases. The CDR3 consists of 20 residues. Germline V gene data show CDR1 as SEHNR and CDR2 as FQNEAQ (reference sequence). The trim removed 4 bases at V and 6 bases at J, leaving 20 bases unmatched.

This chain joins TRBV6-5 and TRBJ1-4, with D hard to call. The V gene's germline CDR1 is MNHEY and CDR2 SVGAGI. V gave up 0 bases and J gave up 0 bases, with 11 bases separating them. This CDR3 contains 17 residues. In nucleotides, the CDR3 is TGTGCCAGCAGTTACTCCGCCCCAGGCGCAACTAATGAAAAACTGTTTTTT. Protein sequence: CASSYSAPGATNEKLFF.

This clonotype was seen repeatedly, ten times or more. J is TRBJ2-1 and V is TRBV28; 14 bases match TRBD2. The germline gives CDR1 MDHEN, CDR2 SYDVKM. The CDR3 runs to 17 residues. After removal of 2 bases from V and 5 bases from J, the junction contained 5 bases not matched to a gene. The CDR3, as DNA: TGTGCCAGCAGTTTAGGGGTGACTAGCGGGAGGGACAATGAGCAGTTCTTC. Protein: CASSLGVTSGRDNEQFF.

This clonotype was counted at least ten times. A clone one base away is much larger, so this may be a read error. V gene TRBV20-1 combines with J gene TRBJ2-7; maybe TRBD2 (6 bases). V lost 7 bases to trimming and J lost 4 bases, with 11 bases between them. CDR1 is DFQATT and CDR2 is SNEGSKA in the germline V gene (reference sequence). This CDR3 is 11 amino acids long. The DNA of the CDR3 is TGCAGTGGTGCTAGCGTGTACGAGCAGTACTTC. Protein product: CSGASVYEQYF.

Concerning this clonotype: No DNA is shown, since the ends of the CDR3 on it are uncertain; the CDR3 is the one TCRdb lists. This chain uses TRBV20-1 with TRBJ2-6; the D call of TRBD1 is as the table states it, not checked on the DNA. With termini counted, the CDR3 has 20 amino acids. In germline, CDR1 is DFQATT, CDR2 SNEGSKA (reference sequence). The CDR3 here is CSARRQGFYEQYFGANVLTF.

This chain connects TRBV10-3 to TRBJ1-2; no clear D. The CDR3 length is 13 residues. V lost 6 bases and J 6 bases, leaving 14 bases between the germline ends. Germline V gene sequence: CDR1 ENHRY, CDR2 SYGVKD. CDR3 in amino acids: CAIRTTARDGYTF. CDR3 DNA: TGTGCCATCAGAACTACAGCGAGGGATGGCTACACCTTC.

This clonotype showed up just a few times. The chain recombines TRBV6-6 with TRBJ2-7; D unclear. V was trimmed by 5 bases and J by 4 bases, leaving 9 bases between them. The CDR3 covers 12 residues. Germline loops: CDR1 MNHNY, CDR2 SVGAGI (reference sequence). The CDR3 nucleotides are TGTGCCAGCAGTCCGAGCGATTACGAGCAGTACTTC. Translated: CASSPSDYEQYF.

The chain employs TRBV20-1 and TRBJ2-2; either TRBD1 or TRBD2 may fit D (5 bases each). This CDR3 has 14 residues. With 6 bases removed from V and 3 bases from J, the gap between germline ends came to 14 bases. Germline lookup yields CDR1 DFQATT and CDR2 SNEGSKA (reference sequence). CDR3 residues: CSANRDEDTGELFF. The DNA for the CDR3 is TGCAGTGCCAACCGGGACGAGGACACCGGGGAGCTGTTTTTT.

The chain uses TRBV14 and TRBJ2-1, with 10 bases identical to TRBD1. This CDR3 spans 15 amino acids. J lost 8 bases, V lost 4 bases, and 8 bases had no gene match. Germline values: CDR1 SGHDN, CDR2 FVKESK. The CDR3 loop reads CASSPRTGGNDEQFF. In nucleotides, the CDR3 is TGTGCCAGCAGCCCGCGGACAGGGGGGAACGATGAGCAGTTCTTC.

The rearrangement links TRBV7-2 to TRBJ2-1, with D tentatively TRBD2 (6 bases). This CDR3 spans 14 amino acids. Germline V gives CDR1 SGHTA, CDR2 FQGNSA. V was cut by 5 bases and J by 6 bases, with 14 bases left in between. CDR3 coding DNA: TGTGCCAGCAGCCAGCCGGGACTTAGCAATGAGCAGTTCTTC. It codes for CASSQPGLSNEQFF.

This sequence joins TRBV28 and TRBJ2-7; D may be TRBD1 (6 bases). The V gene lost 4 bases and the J gene lost 3 bases, with 13 bases spanning the gap. Germline CDR1 is MDHEN and CDR2 is SYDVKM. The CDR3 sequence is 14 residues long. The CDR3 DNA is TGTGCCAGCAGTTCAACACAGGGACGCTACGAGCAGTACTTC. Translated: CASSSTQGRYEQYF. Drawing the rest from reference TRBV28 and TRBJ2-7, the complete variable domain is DVKVTQSSRYLVKRTGEKVFLECVQDMDHENMFWYRQDPGLGLRLIYFSYDVKMKEKGDIPEGYSVSREKKERFSLILESASTNQTSMYLCASSSTQGRYEQYFGPGTRLTVT.

The chain combines TRBV5-1 with TRBJ2-3; D not certain. CDR3 length: 15 residues. The germline V gene encodes CDR1 SGHRS and CDR2 YFSETQ. V lost 3 bases to trimming and J lost 2 bases, with 13 bases between them. The CDR3 nucleotides read TGCGCCAGCAGCTACGGTTCGAGGCACACAGATACGCAGTATTTT. As protein: CASSYGSRHTDTQYF.

As regards this clonotype: Since a much larger clone is just one base distant, this may be a read error. This chain uses TRBV4-3 with TRBJ2-7; either TRBD1 or TRBD2 may supply D (5 bases each). This CDR3 has 14 amino acids. Germline CDR1 LGHNA, CDR2 YSLEER. In nucleotides, the CDR3 is TGCGTCAGCAGCCAAGGTCGGGACGTCTACGAGCAGTACTTC. Protein: CVSSQGRDVYEQYF.

The chain employs TRBV28 and TRBJ1-2; D is uncertain. The V end was cut by 5 bases, the J end by 4 bases, with 8 bases between. The V gene's germline CDR1 is MDHEN and CDR2 SYDVKM. This CDR3 is built from 12 residues. Here the CDR3 reads CASSVGSYGYTF. The DNA for the CDR3 is TGTGCCAGCAGTGTCGGATCCTATGGCTACACCTTC.

The genes are TRBV20-1 and TRBJ2-5; D not certain. Trimming cost V 7 bases and J 5 bases, with 11 bases left between them. CDR3 length: 11 residues. Germline V gives CDR1 DFQATT, CDR2 SNEGSKA (reference sequence). For the CDR3, the DNA is TGCAGTGTCCGAGCATGGGAGACCCAGTACTTC. Translated, it gives CSVRAWETQYF.

The J gene is TRBJ2-3, the V gene TRBV20-1, with 9 bases lining up with TRBD1. Germline CDR1 DFQATT, CDR2 SNEGSKA (reference sequence). V dropped 6 bases and J dropped 2; count of bases not matched to a gene: 3. This CDR3 has 13 amino acids. Here the CDR3 reads CSAGQGHTDTQYF. DNA for the CDR3: TGCAGTGCCGGACAGGGGCACACAGATACGCAGTATTTT.

The V and J genes are TRBV12-3 or TRBV12-4 and TRBJ2-1, with 9 positions matching TRBD1. The CDR3 has 15 residues. V lost 5 bases and J lost 1; bases outside the gene matches: 3. The CDR3 sequence: CASSAGTGSYNEQFF. The CDR3 DNA follows: TGTGCCAGCAGTGCGGGGACAGGGTCCTACAATGAGCAGTTCTTC.

Only a few counts were recorded for this clonotype. The chain has TRBV20-1 and TRBJ2-1; D not resolved. The germline V gene encodes CDR1 DFQATT and CDR2 SNEGSKA (reference sequence). This CDR3 comprises 15 residues. Trimming pared 0 bases from V and 6 bases from J, leaving 15 bases between. In DNA, the CDR3 is TGCAGTGCTAGAGATTACCCACGCCAAGGCAATGAGCAGTTCTTC. Protein: CSARDYPRQGNEQFF.